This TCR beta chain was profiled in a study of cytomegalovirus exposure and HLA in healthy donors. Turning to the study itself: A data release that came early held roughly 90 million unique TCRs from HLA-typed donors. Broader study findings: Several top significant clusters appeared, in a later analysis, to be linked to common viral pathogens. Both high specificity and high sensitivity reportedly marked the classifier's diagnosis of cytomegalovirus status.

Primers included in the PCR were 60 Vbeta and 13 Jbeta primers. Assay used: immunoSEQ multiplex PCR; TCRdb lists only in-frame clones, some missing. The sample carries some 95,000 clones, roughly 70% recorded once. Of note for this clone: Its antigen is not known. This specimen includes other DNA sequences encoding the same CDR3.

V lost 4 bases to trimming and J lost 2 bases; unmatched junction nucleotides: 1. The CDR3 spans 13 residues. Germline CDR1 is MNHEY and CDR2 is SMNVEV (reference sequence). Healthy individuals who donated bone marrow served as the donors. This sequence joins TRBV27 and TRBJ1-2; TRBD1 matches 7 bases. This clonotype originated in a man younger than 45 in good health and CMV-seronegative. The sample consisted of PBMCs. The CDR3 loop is CASSSTGNYGYTF. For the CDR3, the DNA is TGTGCCAGCAGTTCGACAGGGAACTATGGCTACACCTTC.